Listed below are T cell receptor beta chains from one sample, sequenced in a study of T cells in Graves' hyperthyroidism and ophthalmopathy. TCRdb re-analysed the multiplex PCR reads in MiXCR, keeping a single row per CDR3 protein. The table lists approximately 630,000 distinct CDR3 sequences, about 16% of them singletons. The sample consisted of blood. Receptor source: a woman aged 25 to 39 with Graves' hyperthyroidism. Each CDR3 is given with its conserved first and last residue. D genes are given only for firm matches. Part of the rows lack a size; the others show once, few, many or a class for expanded clones.

v_call	j_call	clone_size	d_call	cdr3_aa	cdr3_nt
TRBV7-2	TRBJ2-3	many	NA	CASSWSGTGADTQYF	TGTGCCAGCAGCTGGTCGGGGACCGGCGCAGATACGCAGTATTTT
TRBV5-6	TRBJ1-4	few	NA	CASSFGRVATNEKLFF	TGTGCCAGCAGCTTTGGAAGGGTTGCAACTAATGAAAAACTGTTTTTT
TRBV2	TRBJ2-5	many	NA	CATSDVGETQYF	TGTGCCACCTCAGATGTCGGGGAGACCCAGTACTTC
TRBV2	TRBJ1-3	many	NA	CASSEVTAGNTIYF	TGTGCCAGCAGTGAAGTTACGGCTGGAAACACCATATATTTT
TRBV28	TRBJ1-5	many	TRBD1	CASSFDRGRGQPQHF	TGTGCCAGCAGTTTTGACAGGGGGCGAGGGCAGCCCCAGCATTTT
TRBV20-1	TRBJ2-1	many	TRBD2	CSARGLAGDNEQFF	TGCAGTGCTAGAGGGCTAGCGGGAGACAATGAGCAGTTCTTC
TRBV6-1	TRBJ1-5	many	NA	CASSEWQNSNQPQHF	TGTGCCAGCAGTGAATGGCAGAATAGCAATCAGCCCCAGCATTTT
TRBV29-1	TRBJ1-1	few	NA	CSVVYWTAKNTEAFF	TGCAGCGTTGTATATTGGACAGCTAAGAACACTGAAGCTTTCTTT
TRBV12-3/TRBV12-4	TRBJ2-7	many	NA	CASSLPGPEREQYF	TGTGCCAGCAGTTTACCGGGCCCGGAGCGAGAGCAGTACTTC
TRBV30	TRBJ1-2	many	NA	CAWSPPGGPQVYGYTF	TGTGCCTGGAGTCCCCCCGGGGGGCCCCAGGTCTATGGCTACACCTTC
TRBV28	TRBJ2-6	few	NA	CASTLRGPSGANVLTF	TGTGCCAGCACTCTCAGGGGTCCCTCTGGGGCCAACGTCCTGACTTTC
TRBV24-1	TRBJ2-7	many	NA	CATSAGGGYDEQYF	TGTGCCACCAGTGCAGGAGGAGGGTACGACGAGCAGTACTTC
TRBV30	TRBJ1-1	NA	NA	CAWSRANTEAFF	TGTGCCTGGAGTCGGGCGAACACTGAAGCTTTCTTT
TRBV6-1	TRBJ2-1	NA	NA	CASSEALRFSYNEQFF	TGTGCCAGCAGTGAAGCGTTGAGATTCTCCTACAATGAGCAGTTCTTC
TRBV30	TRBJ1-6	many	NA	CAWSIGSGENSPLHF	TGTGCCTGGAGTATAGGTTCTGGGGAGAATTCACCCCTCCACTTT
TRBV5-1	TRBJ2-7	few	TRBD2	CASSNQLSAGAAYSGSFYEQYF	TGCGCCAGCAGCAATCAACTTAGCGCGGGAGCTGCATATAGCGGGAGCTTCTACGAGCAGTACTTC
TRBV7-2	TRBJ2-2	NA	TRBD1	CASSFHIRTGANTGELFF	TGTGCCAGCAGCTTTCACATTAGGACAGGAGCGAACACCGGGGAGCTGTTTTTT
TRBV2	TRBJ1-2	many	NA	CASSRRDIGGYGYTF	TGTGCCAGCAGCCGCCGGGACATAGGGGGCTATGGCTACACCTTC
TRBV12-3/TRBV12-4	TRBJ2-1	many	NA	CASIRNRDPYNEQFF	TGTGCCAGCATCCGGAACAGGGATCCCTACAATGAGCAGTTCTTC
TRBV24-1	TRBJ2-1	NA	TRBD2	CATSDGTSVPRDNEQFF	TGTGCCACCAGTGACGGGACTAGCGTACCAAGGGACAATGAGCAGTTCTTC
TRBV11-2	TRBJ2-2	many	NA	CASSLGAPGELFF	TGTGCCAGCAGCTTAGGTGCCCCGGGGGAGCTGTTTTTT
TRBV6-1	TRBJ2-2	many	NA	CAGGVPYTGELFF	TGTGCCGGCGGGGTTCCTTACACCGGGGAGCTGTTTTTT
TRBV4-1	TRBJ2-2	few	TRBD1	CASSQATGPGELFF	TGCGCCAGCAGCCAGGCGACAGGGCCCGGGGAGCTGTTTTTT
TRBV5-1	TRBJ2-1	many	TRBD2	CASSRKRDGYNEQFF	TGCGCCAGCAGCAGAAAGCGGGATGGTTACAATGAGCAGTTCTTC
TRBV28	TRBJ1-4	many	NA	CASSPLIRLNEKLFF	TGTGCCAGCAGTCCCCTCATCCGACTCAATGAAAAACTGTTTTTT
TRBV6-2/TRBV6-3	TRBJ2-3	many	TRBD2	CASASIAGGPDTQYF	TGTGCCAGCGCCTCAATAGCGGGAGGGCCGGATACGCAGTATTTT
TRBV7-2	TRBJ2-7	many	NA	CASSLRGGTYEQYF	TGTGCCAGCAGTCTCCGGGGCGGGACCTACGAGCAGTACTTC
TRBV3-1	TRBJ1-1	many	NA	CASSLTRDTEAFF	TGTGCCAGCAGCCTAACCAGAGATACTGAAGCTTTCTTT
TRBV7-2	TRBJ1-2	few	TRBD1	CASSQRTGNGYTF	TGTGCCAGCAGCCAAAGGACAGGCAATGGCTACACCTTC
TRBV27	TRBJ2-7	many	TRBD1	CASSLRGQLYEQYF	TGTGCCAGCAGTTTAAGGGGACAGCTCTACGAGCAGTACTTC
TRBV20-1	TRBJ2-7	many	NA	CSARESPPHEQYF	TGCAGTGCTCGGGAGTCCCCCCCCCACGAGCAGTACTTC
TRBV27	TRBJ2-3	many	NA	CASTLLGDPKDTQYF	TGTGCCAGCACCTTGTTGGGTGACCCCAAGGATACGCAGTATTTT
TRBV6-1	TRBJ2-7	many	TRBD1	CASREPGQGIYEQYF	TGTGCCAGCCGCGAACCGGGACAGGGAATATACGAGCAGTACTTC
TRBV28	TRBJ2-7	many	NA	CATTSHSYEQYF	TGTGCCACGACATCTCACTCCTACGAGCAGTACTTC
TRBV15	TRBJ2-1	few	TRBD1	CATSRDRTGPNEQFF	TGTGCCACCAGCAGAGACAGGACAGGTCCAAATGAGCAGTTCTTC
TRBV12-3/TRBV12-4	TRBJ1-2	many	NA	CASSSGGIDYGYTF	TGTGCCAGCAGCTCGGGGGGCATCGACTATGGCTACACCTTC
TRBV2	TRBJ1-2	many	NA	CASSEALLRPQVRGSYGYTF	TGTGCCAGCAGTGAAGCGCTTCTGCGCCCCCAGGTGCGGGGGAGCTATGGCTACACCTTC
TRBV5-1	TRBJ2-7	many	TRBD1	CASRFRDRESYEQYF	TGCGCCAGCAGGTTCCGGGACAGGGAGTCCTACGAGCAGTACTTC
TRBV20-1	TRBJ2-7	many	NA	CSAYAQSYNEQYF	TGCAGTGCCTATGCTCAGTCGTATAACGAGCAGTACTTC
TRBV29-1	TRBJ2-7	few	NA	CSVATGRYYEQYF	TGCAGCGTTGCAACCGGGAGATACTACGAGCAGTACTTC
TRBV2	TRBJ2-5	many	TRBD1	CASRPQGAGETQYF	TGTGCCAGCAGACCCCAGGGGGCTGGAGAGACCCAGTACTTC
TRBV29-1	TRBJ1-1	NA	NA	CSVYKHRGGATLVAFF	TGCAGCGTATACAAACACCGGGGCGGGGCCACTCTCGTGGCTTTCTTT
TRBV28	TRBJ2-7	many	TRBD2	CASSTRRGGYEQYF	TGTGCCAGCAGTACCCGTCGGGGGGGTTACGAGCAGTACTTC
TRBV6-7	TRBJ1-2	NA	NA	CAIREEERFWGYTF	TGTGCCATCCGGGAGGAGGAGCGCTTCTGGGGCTACACCTTC
TRBV28	TRBJ2-7	few	NA	CASSLPNRSEQYF	TGTGCCAGCAGTTTACCCAACAGGAGCGAGCAGTACTTC
TRBV24-1	TRBJ1-5	many	NA	CATSDSSPGTNPPQHF	TGTGCCACCAGTGATTCATCTCCGGGAACGAATCCTCCCCAGCATTTT
TRBV7-2	TRBJ2-3	NA	NA	CASSLSTSGIGGTDMQYF	TGTGCCAGCAGCTTATCTACGAGCGGGATTGGGGGCACAGATATGCAGTATTTT
TRBV11-1	TRBJ2-1	many	NA	CASSRQRRNNEQFF	TGTGCCAGCAGCCGGCAGCGACGAAACAATGAGCAGTTCTTC
TRBV2	TRBJ2-4	many	NA	CASIGRNLAKNIQYF	TGTGCCAGCATCGGGCGGAATCTAGCCAAAAACATTCAGTACTTC
TRBV27	TRBJ2-7	few	TRBD2	CASMGGSEDNEQYF	TGTGCCAGCATGGGCGGGAGTGAAGATAACGAGCAGTACTTC
TRBV6-2/TRBV6-3	TRBJ2-7	once	NA	CASSPFSGAWEQYF	TGTGCCAGTTCCCCATTTTCGGGGGCATGGGAGCAGTACTTC
TRBV20-1	TRBJ1-2	few	NA	CSAREGGKLNYGYTF	TGCAGTGCTAGGGAGGGTGGGAAGCTTAACTATGGCTACACCTTC
TRBV20-1	TRBJ2-7	many	TRBD2	CSAEDGTSGRKDEQYF	TGCAGTGCGGAAGACGGGACTAGCGGGAGAAAGGACGAGCAGTACTTC
TRBV28	TRBJ1-5	NA	NA	CASSFRFGPYF	TGTGCCAGCAGTTTTAGATTTGGCCCGTATTTT